This T cell receptor (beta chain) derives from a study of a mutant IDH1 vaccine in newly diagnosed glioma. As for the study in general: Patients arrived already treated with radiotherapy, temozolomide, or both, most having had both.

Trimming cost V 9 bases and J 7 bases; bases outside gene matches: 7. Germline V gene data show CDR1 as LNHDA and CDR2 as SQIVND (reference sequence). This CDR3 is 13 amino acids long. The time point here: baseline, week 1 (first vaccination visit). Treatment noted: pre-vaccination baseline after standard-of-care therapy. This clone was detected only a few times. What it binds is not known. General study findings and limits: Pseudoprogression apparently lacked any relation to changes in top peripheral T cell clonotypes.

Clones were read by immunoSEQ multiplex PCR, and TCRdb kept only the in-frame ones, dropping some. This sample has 80,000 to 100,000 clones, with roughly 82% found just once. The clonotype originates from a man between 40 and 49 years old with glioma. Some clones in this sample may be carry-over from other donors' samples. This sample comprised PBMCs, obtained from a glioma patient treated with radiotherapy, temozolomide or both. The chain couples TRBV19 to TRBJ1-5, with 9 bases that match TRBD1. CDR3 nucleotide sequence: TGTGCCAGCAAGGACAGGGGTGAGCAGCCCCAGCATTTT. Its translation: CASKDRGEQPQHF.